This passage covers 17 T cell receptor beta chains from one sample sequenced in a study of shared clonotypes between healthy human individuals (dated by TCRdb to 2019 to 2021). Library prep was done by the immunoSEQ multiplex PCR assay. TCRdb provides this immuneACCESS table in a form limited to in-frame rearrangements. Some clones are lacking; in checked studies, under half of them reflect an unresolved V gene, and why the rest are absent is not known. The sample profile shows approximately 2,300,000 clones; 80% to 95% of them were found once. About 0.41% of the sample rests with the top ten. The source material was naive CD4+ T cells from PBMCs. Read against the paper, the sample's cell subset or site label means: CD45RA+ positively selected. These receptor sequences come from a man aged 18 to 29 in good health. Some clones in this sample may be carry-over from other donors' samples.

This rearrangement joins TRBV28 to TRBJ1-1; 8 bases are a match to TRBD1. This CDR3 is built from 13 residues. V lost 6 bases to trimming and J lost 7 bases; unmatched junction nucleotides: 7. Germline CDR1 and CDR2: MDHEN and SYDVKM. In nucleotides, the CDR3 is TGTGCCAGCAGCCCGGGACAGGCGTTTGAAGCTTTCTTT. Protein product: CASSPGQAFEAFF.

The table lists this clone with a count of one. The chain carries TRBV27 and TRBJ2-6; D is possibly TRBD2 (7 bases). The germline gives CDR1 MNHEY, CDR2 SMNVEV (reference sequence). The CDR3 contains 15 residues. The CDR3 region has the DNA TGTGCTAGGGGGGGCAGAGCCCTCCCCGTCAACGTCCTGACTTTC. This codes for CARGGRALPVNVLTF.

This clone has just one count. V and J are TRBV15 and TRBJ2-1; TRBD1 or TRBD2 may be the D gene (5 bases each). Per the germline V gene, CDR1 is LNHNV and CDR2 is YYDKDF (reference sequence). CDR3 size: 16 residues. V was shortened by 0 bases and J by 10 bases, with 19 bases between the two germline ends. The CDR3 coding sequence is TGTGCCACCAGCAGAGATCTGGTCGGGACCGCCTCGGAGCAGTTCTTC. It yields the protein CATSRDLVGTASEQFF.

The chain couples TRBV7-2 to TRBJ2-1; 8 bases match TRBD2. V shed 1 base and J 8 bases; nucleotides not matched to a gene: 7. CDR3 length: 15 residues. Germline V gene data show CDR1 as SGHTA and CDR2 as FQGNSA. The CDR3 here is CASSLVVTSAHEQFF. In nucleotides, the CDR3 is TGTGCCAGCAGCTTAGTGGTGACTAGCGCACATGAGCAGTTCTTC.

In regard to this clone: The same CDR3 arises from other DNA sequences in this sample as well. This chain joins TRBV5-1 and TRBJ2-7; D may correspond to TRBD1 or TRBD2 (5 bases each). This CDR3 spans 15 amino acids. Trimming took off 0 bases at V and 0 bases at J, with 10 bases between the two ends. The germline V gene encodes CDR1 SGHRS and CDR2 YFSETQ. This CDR3 is CASSLVPGSSYEQYF. The CDR3 coding sequence is TGCGCCAGCAGCTTGGTGCCAGGGAGCTCCTACGAGCAGTACTTC.

The table lists this clone with a few counts. The sample contains more than one DNA sequence encoding this CDR3. V gene TRBV28 combines with J gene TRBJ2-2, with D unclear. The ends were cut back, 5 bases at V and 4 bases at J, with 8 bases in the middle. Germline V gives CDR1 MDHEN, CDR2 SYDVKM. CDR3 size: 13 residues. CDR3 loop: CASSPPFTGELFF. Written as DNA, the CDR3 is TGTGCCAGCAGTCCCCCGTTCACCGGGGAGCTGTTTTTT.

This chain links TRBV29-1 with TRBJ1-1; D call uncertain. The CDR3 sequence is 12 residues long. Trimming pared 6 bases from V and 0 bases from J, leaving 8 bases between. The germline gives CDR1 SQVTM, CDR2 ANQGSEA. The CDR3 nucleotides are TGCAGCGTCGGACTCCTGAACACTGAAGCTTTCTTT. Translation: CSVGLLNTEAFF. Full variable domain (remainder filled in from reference TRBV29-1 and TRBJ1-1): SAVISQKPSRDICQRGTSLTIQCQVDSQVTMMFWYRQQPGQSLTLIATANQGSEATYESGFVIDKFPISRPNLTFSTLTVSNMSPEDSSIYLCSVGLLNTEAFFGQGTRLTVV.

This chain connects TRBV27 to TRBJ1-5, with D tentatively TRBD1 (5 bases). V was trimmed by 6 bases and J by 7 bases, leaving 22 bases between them. The length of the CDR3 is 16 residues. The germline V gene has CDR1 MNHEY and CDR2 SMNVEV (reference sequence). CDR3 sequence reads: CASSARGRQEWQPQHF. Written as DNA, the CDR3 is TGTGCCAGCAGCGCTCGGGGACGGCAGGAATGGCAGCCCCAGCATTTT.

This rearrangement joins TRBV5-4 to TRBJ2-7, with 12 nucleotides matching TRBD2. The V gene's germline CDR1 is SGHNT and CDR2 YYREEE (reference sequence). The CDR3 consists of 16 residues. The junction had 10 bases not matched to a gene; V was cut back by 4 bases and J by 5 bases. For the CDR3, the DNA is TGTGCCAGCAGCCGAAGGTTCGGACTAGCGGGAAACGAGCAGTACTTC. Its protein product is CASSRRFGLAGNEQYF.

The chain couples TRBV15 to TRBJ2-5, with D uncertain. CDR3 size: 14 residues. The germline CDR1 and CDR2 sequences are LNHNV and YYDKDF (reference sequence). V was shortened by 0 bases and J by 7 bases, with 12 bases between the two germline ends. Here the CDR3 DNA reads TGTGCCACCAGCAGAGATGGGTTTAAGGGGACCCAGTACTTC. Protein sequence: CATSRDGFKGTQYF.

The rearrangement joins TRBV19 to TRBJ2-2, with 14 bases identical to TRBD2. CDR1 and CDR2 from the germline V gene are LNHDA and SQIVND (reference sequence). The CDR3 is made up of 20 amino acids. The J segment lost 0 bases and the V segment lost 7 bases, leaving 13 bases of the junction unmatched. CDR3 coding DNA: TGTGCCAGTACCTTTCTTCCGGGACTAGCGGGAGACTCGAACACCGGGGAGCTGTTTTTT. Protein: CASTFLPGLAGDSNTGELFF.

The count of this clone is one. Germline and junction disagree at one end, which may indicate a read error. The rearrangement uses TRBV28 and TRBJ2-1; possibly TRBD2 for D (6 bases). There are 16 residues in the CDR3. Germline V gene data show CDR1 as MDHEN and CDR2 as SYDVKM. The CDR3 loop reads CAGSPRLRDVYNEQFF. CDR3 DNA sequence: TGTGCCGGCAGCCCCCGGTTGCGGGACGTCTACAATGAGCAGTTCTTC.

The table lists this clone with a count of one. The chain uses TRBV7-2 and TRBJ1-1; D not resolved. V was pared by 6 bases and J by 1 base, with 15 bases between. The CDR3 runs 15 residues. The V gene's germline CDR1 is SGHTA and CDR2 FQGNSA. In DNA form, the CDR3 reads TGTGCCAGCAGATTAAGCGGGATAGAGAACACTGAAGCTTTCTTT. It translates to CASRLSGIENTEAFF.

This clone was found once. The genes are TRBV6-4 and TRBJ1-2, with D hard to call. Between the trimmed V and J ends, which lost 6 bases and 2 bases, there was a span of 13 bases. CDR1 and CDR2 from the germline V gene are MRHNA and SNTAGT. The CDR3 extends over 14 amino acids. In DNA form, the CDR3 reads TGTGCCAGCAGCCCGGATTCTCTCAACTATGGCTACACCTTC. Its translation: CASSPDSLNYGYTF.

The chain links TRBV4-3 to TRBJ1-2; no firm D call. CDR1 LGHNA and CDR2 YSLEER come from the germline V gene. V was shortened by 1 base and J by 6 bases, with 18 bases between the two germline ends. This CDR3 is built from 16 residues. CDR3 sequence reads: CASSQGPVAGEDGYTF. The CDR3 nucleotides read TGCGCCAGCAGCCAAGGGCCTGTGGCGGGTGAAGATGGCTACACCTTC.

The V and J genes are TRBV28 and TRBJ2-7, with 10 bases matching TRBD2. Trimming took 8 bases from V and 5 from J; bases not matched to a gene: 3. Germline CDR1 MDHEN, CDR2 SYDVKM. The CDR3 is 12 residues long. CDR3: CASASGSNEQYF. The CDR3 DNA reads as TGTGCCAGCGCTAGCGGGAGCAACGAGCAGTACTTC. Complete variable domain (other parts from reference TRBV28 and TRBJ2-7): DVKVTQSSRYLVKRTGEKVFLECVQDMDHENMFWYRQDPGLGLRLIYFSYDVKMKEKGDIPEGYSVSREKKERFSLILESASTNQTSMYLCASASGSNEQYFGPGTRLTVT.

In nucleotides, the CDR3 is TGTGCCAGTAGTCGGAACCTCTATGGCTACACCTTC. This translates into CASSRNLYGYTF. The rearrangement uses TRBV19 and TRBJ1-2; D is ambiguous. The CDR3 covers 12 residues. V lost 5 bases and J 4 bases, leaving 8 bases between the germline ends. Germline assignment: CDR1 LNHDA and CDR2 SQIVND (reference sequence).